A selection of T cell receptor beta chains follows, all from one sample in a study of T cells after yellow fever vaccination. TCRdb itself ran the 5' RACE reads through MiXCR, one entry per CDR3 protein. Among a few hundred thousand distinct CDR3 sequences, roughly a fifth were seen once, and the ten largest hold 13% to 15%. The sequenced sample was PBMCs, obtained 15 days after the yellow fever booster vaccination. These receptors were obtained from a man under 40 who received the YFV17D yellow fever vaccine. Each CDR3 is given with its conserved first and last residue. D genes are given only for firm matches. Not all rows give a size; the values are once, few, many and, for expanded clones, a class.

>TRBD2|many|13|TRBV10-3|TRBJ2-7
TGTGCCATCAGGGGACTAGCGGGAGGTGAGCAGTACTTC
CAIRGLAGGEQYF
>-|-|15|TRBV20-1|TRBJ2-3
TGCAGTGCTGATGGCGGGGGACAGCGCACAGATACGCAGTATTTT
CSADGGGQRTDTQYF
>TRBD2|few|17|TRBV29-1|TRBJ2-4
TGCAGCGTTATTCTGGGACTAGCGGGGGGTCTCAAAAACATTCAGTACTTC
CSVILGLAGGLKNIQYF
>-|-|15|TRBV27|TRBJ2-6
TGTGCCAGCTCACGAGTGAGCTCTGGGGCCAACGTCCTGACTTTC
CASSRVSSGANVLTF
>-|-|15|TRBV7-2|TRBJ1-4
TGTGCCAGCAGCAAGGACCGTACCTCTAATGAAAAACTGTTTTTT
CASSKDRTSNEKLFF
>-|many|14|TRBV29-1|TRBJ2-1
TGCAGCGTTATCCCCCCCCCGTCCTACAATGAGCAGTTCTTC
CSVIPPPSYNEQFF
>-|-|15|TRBV28|TRBJ2-5
TGTGCCAGCAGCCTAACCGCGATAGAACAGGAGACCCAGTACTTC
CASSLTAIEQETQYF
>TRBD2|-|15|TRBV5-4|TRBJ2-5
TGTGCCAGCAGCTTGGTAGCGGGGCCCTCGCGGACCCAGTACTTC
CASSLVAGPSRTQYF
>-|few|14|TRBV7-9|TRBJ1-1
TGTGCCAGCAGCTTAGCGGGACATAACACTGAAGCTTTCTTT
CASSLAGHNTEAFF
>-|-|15|TRBV28|TRBJ2-1
TGTGCCAGCAGTTTATTCCAGCGGACCGCGAATGAGCAGTTCTTC
CASSLFQRTANEQFF
>-|-|15|TRBV5-1|TRBJ1-4
TGCGCCAGCAGCTTGGTGGCAGTCCCTAATGAAAAACTGTTTTTT
CASSLVAVPNEKLFF
>TRBD2|few|16|TRBV29-1|TRBJ2-1
TGCAGCGTTGATGCCAATGGACTAGCGGGAGGAAGAGAGCAGTTCTTC
CSVDANGLAGGREQFF
>TRBD1|-|15|TRBV7-8|TRBJ2-5
TGTGCCAGCAGCTTAGGACAGGGAGTGCAAGAGACCCAGTACTTC
CASSLGQGVQETQYF
>-|-|15|TRBV28|TRBJ2-2
TGTGCCAGCAGGCGGGACTTACCGAACACCGGGGAGCTGTTTTTT
CASRRDLPNTGELFF
>-|-|14|TRBV5-1|TRBJ2-1
TGCGCCAGCAGCTCTGGGATGTCCTACAATGAGCAGTTCTTC
CASSSGMSYNEQFF
>-|-|17|TRBV20-1|TRBJ2-3
TGCAGTGCTAGAGCCTCCGGGCAGGGGACTAGCACAGATACGCAGTATTTT
CSARASGQGTSTDTQYF
>TRBD1|-|14|TRBV24-1|TRBJ2-1
TGTGCCGGGAGGACAGGGCATTCGGAGAATGAGCAGTTCTTC
CAGRTGHSENEQFF
>TRBD2|few|15|TRBV20-1|TRBJ2-2
TGCAGTGCTCCAGGCGGGGGAAAGAACACCGGGGAGCTGTTTTTT
CSAPGGGKNTGELFF
>-|-|13|TRBV20-1|TRBJ2-7
TGCAGTGCTTACGGGCCCCGCACCTACGAGCAGTACTTC
CSAYGPRTYEQYF
>TRBD1|-|16|TRBV5-6|TRBJ2-5
TGTGCCAGCAGCATGAGGACAGGGATAACCCAAGAGACCCAGTACTTC
CASSMRTGITQETQYF
>-|few|15|TRBV9|TRBJ2-7
TGTGCCAGCAGCGTAGTGGGGGACCGATCCTACGAGCAGTACTTC
CASSVVGDRSYEQYF
>TRBD2|few|16|TRBV10-3|TRBJ2-5
TGTGCCATCAGCCCCGGGACTAGCGGGACAGGGGAGACCCAGTACTTC
CAISPGTSGTGETQYF
>TRBD2|-|20|TRBV4-2|TRBJ2-1
TGTGCCAGCAGCGCCCGAGGGGGACTAGCGGGAGGGCTTACGGACAATGAGCAGTTCTTC
CASSARGGLAGGLTDNEQFF
>-|-|13|TRBV9|TRBJ2-2
TGTGCCAGCAGCGTAGGGGGGGCGCTTGGCCTGTTTTTT
CASSVGGALGLFF
>TRBD2|-|16|TRBV29-1|TRBJ2-5
TGCAGCGTTGAACTGATAGCGGGAGGGCCCCGGGAGACCCAGTACTTC
CSVELIAGGPRETQYF
>TRBD2|few|15|TRBV6-1|TRBJ2-2
TGTGCCAGCAGCCCCGGGGGGGTTCGCGCCGGGGAGCTGTTTTTT
CASSPGGVRAGELFF
>-|once|13|TRBV28|TRBJ2-5
TGTGCCAGCAGACGGCCCGGGGAGGAGACCCAGTACTTC
CASRRPGEETQYF
>-|-|14|TRBV5-8|TRBJ2-1
TGTGCCAGCACCCTGGGGCAGTCCTACAATGAGCAGTTCTTC
CASTLGQSYNEQFF
>-|-|12|TRBV20-1|TRBJ2-2
TGCAGTGCCATCTTGTTCAGCGGGGAGCTGTTTTTT
CSAILFSGELFF
>TRBD1|few|16|TRBV5-6|TRBJ2-7
TGTGCCAGCAGCCCGGATTGGACAGGGAGCTCCTACGAGCAGTACTTC
CASSPDWTGSSYEQYF
>-|few|15|TRBV7-2|TRBJ2-6
TGTGCCAGCAGCTTAGCGGGAACTGGGGCCAACGTCCTGACTTTC
CASSLAGTGANVLTF